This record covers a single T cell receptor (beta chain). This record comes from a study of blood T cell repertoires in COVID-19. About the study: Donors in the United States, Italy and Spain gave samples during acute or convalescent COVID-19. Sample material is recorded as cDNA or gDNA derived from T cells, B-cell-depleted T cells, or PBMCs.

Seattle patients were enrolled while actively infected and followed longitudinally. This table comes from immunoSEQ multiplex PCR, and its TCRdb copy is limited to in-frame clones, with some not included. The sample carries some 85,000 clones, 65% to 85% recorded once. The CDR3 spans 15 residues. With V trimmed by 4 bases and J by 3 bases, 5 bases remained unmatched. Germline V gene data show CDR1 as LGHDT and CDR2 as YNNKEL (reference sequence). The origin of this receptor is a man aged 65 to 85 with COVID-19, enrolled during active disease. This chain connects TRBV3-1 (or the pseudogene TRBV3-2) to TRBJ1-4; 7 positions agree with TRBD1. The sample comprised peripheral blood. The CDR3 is CASSRQGKSNEKLFF. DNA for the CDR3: TGTGCCAGCAGCCGACAGGGCAAATCTAATGAAAAACTGTTTTTT.